Below, one TCR beta chain is given with its context. This CDR3 contains 15 residues. The V end was cut by 0 bases, the J end by 5 bases, with 11 bases between. Germline V CDR1 and CDR2: LGHDT, YNNKEL (reference sequence). Sample-barcoded 5' priming and a J-beta primer mix drove a second PCR of roughly 6 to 12 cycles. TCRdb reprocessed the 5' RACE reads via MiXCR and lists one record per CDR3 protein. Of roughly 2 million distinct CDR3 sequences in the sample, around 48% were seen once. This record belongs to a study of blood T cells in healthy people across ages. J is TRBJ2-1 and V is TRBV3-1; D not certain. The receptor comes from a middle-aged woman in good health. The sequencing sample was made of blood. CDR3 sequence: CASSQEASPHNEQFF. Written as DNA, the CDR3 is TGTGCCAGCAGCCAAGAGGCCTCCCCTCACAATGAGCAGTTCTTC.